This is a list of T cell receptor beta chains from one sample in a study of identifying expanded T cells in peripheral blood. Clones were read by immunoSEQ multiplex PCR, and TCRdb kept only the in-frame ones, dropping some. Of tens of thousands of clones detected, roughly 86% appear once; the ten largest clones hold approximately 5%. What was sequenced was blood. The receptors here all came from a person aged 18 to 75 in good health. Each CDR3 is given with its conserved first and last residue. Fields, in order: J gene, clone size, D gene, V gene, CDR3 DNA, CDR3 protein. D genes are given only for firm matches. Clone size is shown for a subset of rows, as once, few, many or a class of expanded clone.

J: TRBJ2-3; size: -; D: TRBD2; V: TRBV5-1; DNA: TGCGCCAGCAGCTTGGCCCCTAGCGGGTTTACAGATACGCAGTATTTT; CDR3: CASSLAPSGFTDTQYF
J: TRBJ2-7; size: -; D: TRBD1; V: TRBV6-6; DNA: TGTGCCAGCAGTTCACCTGGGACAGACCCTACCTGGTACTTC; CDR3: CASSSPGTDPTWYF
J: TRBJ2-7; size: few; D: -; V: TRBV2; DNA: TGTGCCAGCAGTGAAGCGTACGGTGGGCAGTACTTC; CDR3: CASSEAYGGQYF
J: TRBJ2-3; size: -; D: TRBD1; V: TRBV2; DNA: TGTGCCAGCAGTGCCGACAGGGCCGTAAGCACAGATACGCAGTATTTT; CDR3: CASSADRAVSTDTQYF
J: TRBJ1-2; size: -; D: TRBD1; V: TRBV14; DNA: TGTGCCAGCAGCCAGACAGGGACCTATGGCTACACCTTC; CDR3: CASSQTGTYGYTF
J: TRBJ2-7; size: -; D: TRBD2; V: TRBV5-6; DNA: TGTGCCAGCAGCTCCGGGACTAGCGGTTACGAGCAGTACTTC; CDR3: CASSSGTSGYEQYF
J: TRBJ1-2; size: -; D: -; V: TRBV6-1; DNA: TGTGCCAGCAGTGACCGAGCGGGGCAGGGGCTTAACTATGGCTACACCTTC; CDR3: CASSDRAGQGLNYGYTF
J: TRBJ2-3; size: -; D: -; V: TRBV2; DNA: TGTGCCAGCAGTCACGGGGATACGCAGTATTTT; CDR3: CASSHGDTQYF
J: TRBJ2-3; size: -; D: TRBD2; V: TRBV28; DNA: TGTGCCAGCAGTTTAGATAGTGGGAGGGCCATAGATACGCAGTATTTT; CDR3: CASSLDSGRAIDTQYF
J: TRBJ2-5; size: -; D: -; V: TRBV2; DNA: TGTGCCAGCAGCTACCAGGTGGAGACCCAGTACTTC; CDR3: CASSYQVETQYF
J: TRBJ2-1; size: once; D: -; V: TRBV5-1; DNA: TGCGCCAGCAGCTCCCCTTTGACTGGGTCCTACAATGAGCAGTTCTTC; CDR3: CASSSPLTGSYNEQFF
J: TRBJ1-6; size: few; D: -; V: TRBV18; DNA: TGTGCCAGCTCACCGCAGGGGCAAAATTCACCCCTCCACTTT; CDR3: CASSPQGQNSPLHF
J: TRBJ2-5; size: -; D: -; V: TRBV4-3; DNA: TGCGCCAGCAGCCAAGGGCTTCAGAGGGAGACCCAGTACTTC; CDR3: CASSQGLQRETQYF
J: TRBJ1-5; size: -; D: TRBD1; V: TRBV7-2; DNA: TGTGCCAGCAGCTTAGAGGCCAGGGGGCGCAATCAGCCCCAGCATTTT; CDR3: CASSLEARGRNQPQHF
J: TRBJ1-1; size: few; D: -; V: TRBV7-9; DNA: TGTGCCAGCAGATCCGTCCTGGGAGGGCTCGGGACCACTGAAGCTTTCTTT; CDR3: CASRSVLGGLGTTEAFF
J: TRBJ1-5; size: -; D: TRBD1; V: TRBV30; DNA: TGTGCCTGGAGCGACAGGGCGAGGCAGCCCCAGCATTTT; CDR3: CAWSDRARQPQHF
J: TRBJ1-1; size: -; D: -; V: TRBV13; DNA: TGTGCCAGCAGCTACGCAGACAGAGCTAGTGCTGAAGCTTTCTTT; CDR3: CASSYADRASAEAFF
J: TRBJ1-3; size: -; D: -; V: TRBV30; DNA: TGTGCCTGGACCGACCGGGGGTCACGGGGAAACACCATATATTTT; CDR3: CAWTDRGSRGNTIYF
J: TRBJ1-1; size: -; D: -; V: TRBV6-5; DNA: TGTGCCAGCAGTTCCCAGACGCATGGAGCTTTCTTT; CDR3: CASSSQTHGAFF
J: TRBJ1-2; size: -; D: -; V: TRBV6-5; DNA: TGTGCCAGCAGTCGTCCCGGGGGTATCTATGGCTACACCTTC; CDR3: CASSRPGGIYGYTF
J: TRBJ2-7; size: -; D: TRBD2; V: TRBV14; DNA: TGTGCCAGCAGCCAATTAGCGGGGTACGAGCAGTACTTC; CDR3: CASSQLAGYEQYF
J: TRBJ1-1; size: -; D: TRBD1; V: TRBV19; DNA: TGTGCCAGTAGTGGACGGGACAGACTAACATCTGACATGAACACTGAAGCTTTCTTT; CDR3: CASSGRDRLTSDMNTEAFF
J: TRBJ1-2; size: once; D: -; V: TRBV28; DNA: TGTGCCAGCAGTTTACAGGGGTATGGCTACACCTTC; CDR3: CASSLQGYGYTF
J: TRBJ1-3; size: once; D: TRBD1; V: TRBV2; DNA: TGTGCCAGCAGTCCCGGGACAGGGAACACCATATATTTT; CDR3: CASSPGTGNTIYF
J: TRBJ2-7; size: -; D: TRBD1; V: TRBV5-1; DNA: TGCGCCAGCAGCCTGACAGGGCCCGGGGAGCAGTACTTC; CDR3: CASSLTGPGEQYF
J: TRBJ1-2; size: -; D: TRBD1; V: TRBV2; DNA: TGTGCCAGCAGTAGAATGGGACAGAGTTATGGCTACACCTTC; CDR3: CASSRMGQSYGYTF
J: TRBJ2-2; size: -; D: TRBD1; V: TRBV10-3; DNA: TGTGCCATCAGATCTTCAGACAGGGGCCCCGGGGAGCTGTTTTTT; CDR3: CAIRSSDRGPGELFF
J: TRBJ2-1; size: -; D: -; V: TRBV5-6; DNA: TGTGCCAGCAGTGTTAACGGTGAGCAGTTCTTC; CDR3: CASSVNGEQFF
J: TRBJ1-3; size: -; D: TRBD1; V: TRBV10-3; DNA: TGTGCCATCAGTGAACAGGGGGCAGTTGGAAACACCATATATTTT; CDR3: CAISEQGAVGNTIYF
J: TRBJ1-1; size: -; D: -; V: TRBV27; DNA: TGTGCCAGCAGTTTTCGGGAATGGACTGAAGCTTTCTTT; CDR3: CASSFREWTEAFF
J: TRBJ2-5; size: -; D: TRBD2; V: TRBV19; DNA: TGTGCCAGTACCCAAACGGGAGGCCAAAAGACCCAGTACTTC; CDR3: CASTQTGGQKTQYF
J: TRBJ2-7; size: -; D: -; V: TRBV5-6; DNA: TGTGCCAGCAGCATGGTCCGGGCCGAGCAGTACTTC; CDR3: CASSMVRAEQYF
J: TRBJ1-3; size: -; D: -; V: TRBV21-1; DNA: TGTGCCACCTACTGGGACAGGGGGCGGGACACCATATATTTT; CDR3: CATYWDRGRDTIYF
J: TRBJ1-5; size: -; D: TRBD1; V: TRBV2; DNA: TGTGCCAGCAGCACACAGGGGACCGATAATCAGCCCCAGCATTTT; CDR3: CASSTQGTDNQPQHF
J: TRBJ2-5; size: -; D: -; V: TRBV27; DNA: TGTGCCAGCAGTTTAGCCAGGGAGGCCCAAGAGACCCAGTACTTC; CDR3: CASSLAREAQETQYF
J: TRBJ1-2; size: -; D: -; V: TRBV4-3; DNA: TGCGCCAGCAGCCAAGATTGGAGCTATGGCTACACCTTC; CDR3: CASSQDWSYGYTF
J: TRBJ1-2; size: -; D: -; V: TRBV5-4; DNA: TGTGCCAGCAGCTTGGGCCGCCTGAGGGTCAGGAACTATGGCTACACCTTC; CDR3: CASSLGRLRVRNYGYTF
J: TRBJ1-6; size: -; D: -; V: TRBV6-1; DNA: TGTGCCAGCAGTGAATCCACGGGGGGCCGGGGTTCACCCCTCCACTTT; CDR3: CASSESTGGRGSPLHF
J: TRBJ1-5; size: -; D: TRBD1; V: TRBV27; DNA: TGTGCCAGCAGTTTAGGGGACAGCCCCAATCAGCCCCAGCATTTT; CDR3: CASSLGDSPNQPQHF
J: TRBJ1-1; size: -; D: -; V: TRBV30; DNA: TGTGCCTGGAGTCTGAACACTGAAGCTTTCTTT; CDR3: CAWSLNTEAFF
J: TRBJ1-1; size: -; D: -; V: TRBV5-1; DNA: TGCGCCAGCAGCTGGGACAATTCAGGGTACACTGAAGCTTTCTTT; CDR3: CASSWDNSGYTEAFF